This T cell receptor beta chain was captured by sequencing in a study of CD8+ T cells in alopecia areata. A note on this clone: The antigen is not known.

Findings of the study overall: Relative to normal scalp, lesional scalp, especially alopecia totalis/universalis, showed higher clonality. Tofacitinib delivered significant drops in scalp clonality and in expanded CD8+ clones among the top 100.

Treatment reported: oral pan-JAK inhibitor, 5-10 mg twice daily. Reverse transcription of extracted RNA yielded cDNA, which provided the sequencing template. Libraries were prepared by immunoSEQ multiplex PCR; TCRdb keeps only in-frame clonotypes and omits some of them. The data hold 190,000 or so clones, with 50% to 60% observed a single time. The sequence derives from a human donor with alopecia areata. Material: CD4+ T cells sorted from blood, obtained at week 4, from a patient treated with tofacitinib.

The CDR3 here is CALDRGAPYEQYF. The CDR3, as DNA: TGTGCCCTGGACCGGGGGGCCCCCTACGAGCAGTACTTC. The chain employs TRBV30 and TRBJ2-7, with D tentatively TRBD2 (7 bases). Trimming pared 8 bases from V and 2 bases from J, leaving 16 bases between. This CDR3 is built from 13 residues. Germline-derived CDR1 and CDR2 are GTSNPN and SVGIG (reference sequence).